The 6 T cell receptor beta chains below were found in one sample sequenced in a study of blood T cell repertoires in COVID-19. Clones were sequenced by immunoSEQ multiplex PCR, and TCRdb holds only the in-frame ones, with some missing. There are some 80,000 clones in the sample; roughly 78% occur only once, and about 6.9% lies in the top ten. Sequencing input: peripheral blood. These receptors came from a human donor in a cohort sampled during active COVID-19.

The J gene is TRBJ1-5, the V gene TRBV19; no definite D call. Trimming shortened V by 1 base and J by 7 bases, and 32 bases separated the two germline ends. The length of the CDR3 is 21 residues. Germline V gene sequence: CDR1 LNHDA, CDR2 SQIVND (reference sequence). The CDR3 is CASSIGSLTNPGYRAGQPQHF. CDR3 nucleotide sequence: TGTGCCAGTAGTATAGGTTCCCTAACGAACCCGGGCTACCGGGCGGGGCAGCCCCAGCATTTT. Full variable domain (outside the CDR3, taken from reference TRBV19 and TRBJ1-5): DGGITQSPKYLFRKEGQNVTLSCEQNLNHDAMYWYRQDPGQGLRLIYYSQIVNDFQKGDIAEGYSVSREKKESFPLTVTSAQKNPTAFYLCASSIGSLTNPGYRAGQPQHFGDGTRLSIL.

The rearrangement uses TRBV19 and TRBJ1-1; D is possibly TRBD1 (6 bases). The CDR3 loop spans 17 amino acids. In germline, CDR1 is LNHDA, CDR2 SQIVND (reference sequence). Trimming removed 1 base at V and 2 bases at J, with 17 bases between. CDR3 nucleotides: TGTGCCAGTAGTATAGCTGGTTCAGGGGCGTTAAACACTGAAGCTTTCTTT. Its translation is CASSIAGSGALNTEAFF.

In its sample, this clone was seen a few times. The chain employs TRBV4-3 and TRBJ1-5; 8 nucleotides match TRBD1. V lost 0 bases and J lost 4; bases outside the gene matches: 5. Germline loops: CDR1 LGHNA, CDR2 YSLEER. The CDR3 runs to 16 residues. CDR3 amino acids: CASSQDPGQANQPQHF. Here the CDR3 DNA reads TGCGCCAGCAGCCAAGACCCGGGACAGGCGAATCAGCCCCAGCATTTT.

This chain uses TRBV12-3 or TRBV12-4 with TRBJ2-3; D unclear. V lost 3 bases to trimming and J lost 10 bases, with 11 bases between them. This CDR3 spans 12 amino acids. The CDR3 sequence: CASSLVRPAQYF. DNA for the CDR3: TGTGCCAGCAGTTTGGTCCGCCCAGCGCAGTATTTT.

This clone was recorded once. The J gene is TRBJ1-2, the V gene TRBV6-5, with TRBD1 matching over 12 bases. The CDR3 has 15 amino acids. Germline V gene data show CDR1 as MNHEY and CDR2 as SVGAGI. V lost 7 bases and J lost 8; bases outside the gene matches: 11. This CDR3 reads CASTGQGAQRSGYTF. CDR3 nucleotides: TGTGCCAGCACGGGACAGGGGGCGCAACGGAGCGGCTACACCTTC.

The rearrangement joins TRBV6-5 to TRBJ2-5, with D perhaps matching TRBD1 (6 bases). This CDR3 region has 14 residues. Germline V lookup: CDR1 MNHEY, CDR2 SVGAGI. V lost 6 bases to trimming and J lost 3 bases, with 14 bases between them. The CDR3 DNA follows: TGTGCCAGCAGATCGACAGGACGAAAAGAGACCCAGTACTTC. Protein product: CASRSTGRKETQYF.